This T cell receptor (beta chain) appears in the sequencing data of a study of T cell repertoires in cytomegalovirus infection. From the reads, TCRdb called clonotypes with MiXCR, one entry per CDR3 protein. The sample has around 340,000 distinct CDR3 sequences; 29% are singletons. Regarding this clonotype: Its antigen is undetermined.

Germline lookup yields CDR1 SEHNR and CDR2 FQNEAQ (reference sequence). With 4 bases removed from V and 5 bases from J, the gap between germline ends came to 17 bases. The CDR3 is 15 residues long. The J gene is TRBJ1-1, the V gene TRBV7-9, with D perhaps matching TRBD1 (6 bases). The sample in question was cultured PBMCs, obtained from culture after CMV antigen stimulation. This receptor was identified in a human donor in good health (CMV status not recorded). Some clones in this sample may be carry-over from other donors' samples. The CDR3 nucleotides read TGTGCCAGCAGCTCTGATACAGGGCTGAGAACTGAAGCTTTCTTT. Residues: CASSSDTGLRTEAFF. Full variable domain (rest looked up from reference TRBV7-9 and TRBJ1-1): DTGVSQNPRHKITKRGQNVTFRCDPISEHNRLYWYRQTLGQGPEFLTYFQNEAQLEKSRLLSDRFSAERPKGSFSTLEIQRTEQGDSAMYLCASSSDTGLRTEAFFGQGTRLTVV.